This note documents a single T cell receptor (beta chain) sequence. This entry belongs to a study of shared T cell receptors in the human thymus. The method was immunoSEQ multiplex PCR; TCRdb's version includes in-frame clones alone and lacks a portion of them. The profile shows hundreds of thousands of clones, over 90% of them singletons. CDR3 length: 16 amino acids. The V segment lost 1 base and the J segment 3 bases; nucleotides outside the gene matches: 5. Germline V lookup: CDR1 SGHTA, CDR2 FQGNSA. The V and J genes are TRBV7-2 and TRBJ2-3, with TRBD2 matching 9 bases. Sequencing was carried out using thymocytes. This sequence originates from a human donor. CDR3 residues: CASSLGLAGPTDTQYF. CDR3 DNA: TGTGCCAGCAGCTTAGGCCTAGCGGGACCGACAGATACGCAGTATTTT.